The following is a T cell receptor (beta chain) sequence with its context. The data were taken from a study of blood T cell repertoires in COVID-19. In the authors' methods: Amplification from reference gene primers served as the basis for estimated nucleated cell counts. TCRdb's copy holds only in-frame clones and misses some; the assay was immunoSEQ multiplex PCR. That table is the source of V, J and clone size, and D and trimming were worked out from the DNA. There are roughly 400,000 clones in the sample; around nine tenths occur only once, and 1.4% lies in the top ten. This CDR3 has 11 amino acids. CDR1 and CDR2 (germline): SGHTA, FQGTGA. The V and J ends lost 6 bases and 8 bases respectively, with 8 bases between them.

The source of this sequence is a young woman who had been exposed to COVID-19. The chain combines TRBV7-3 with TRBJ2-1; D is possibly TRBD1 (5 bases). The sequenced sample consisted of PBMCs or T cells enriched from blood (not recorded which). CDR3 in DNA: TGTGCCAGCAGTCAGGGCGATGAGCAGTTCTTC. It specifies CASSQGDEQFF.